Listed below are T cell receptor beta chains from one sample, sequenced in a study of blood T cell repertoires in COVID-19. Data came from immunoSEQ multiplex PCR; TCRdb stores just in-frame clones and leaves some out. The sample includes around 150,000 clones, just over 90% of them seen just once. The sample consisted of peripheral blood. These receptors came from a woman aged 55 to 70 with COVID-19, enrolled during active disease. CDR3s include the opening cysteine and the closing phenylalanine or tryptophan. Each record gives: D gene, V gene, clone size, J gene, CDR3 protein, CDR3 DNA. The D gene is left open where the match is weak. Size is stated for part of the rows, as once, few or many counts, or as a class when the clone is expanded.

d_call: .; v_call: TRBV5-1; clone_size: .; j_call: TRBJ1-1; cdr3_aa: CASSLADLTTEAFF; cdr3_nt: TGCGCCAGCAGCTTGGCAGACTTAACCACTGAAGCTTTCTTT
d_call: TRBD1; v_call: TRBV19; clone_size: .; j_call: TRBJ1-2; cdr3_aa: CASSIGQGYGYTF; cdr3_nt: TGTGCCAGTAGTATTGGACAGGGCTATGGCTACACCTTC
d_call: .; v_call: TRBV9; clone_size: .; j_call: TRBJ2-7; cdr3_aa: CASSVEPTGYYEQYF; cdr3_nt: TGTGCCAGCAGCGTAGAACCGACAGGTTACTACGAGCAGTACTTC
d_call: TRBD1; v_call: TRBV20-1; clone_size: .; j_call: TRBJ1-2; cdr3_aa: CSAQGGSGYTF; cdr3_nt: TGCAGTGCCCAGGGGGGCAGTGGCTACACCTTC
d_call: .; v_call: TRBV5-1; clone_size: .; j_call: TRBJ1-2; cdr3_aa: CASSSTQGYTF; cdr3_nt: TGCGCCAGCAGCTCCACGCAGGGCTACACCTTC
d_call: .; v_call: TRBV27; clone_size: .; j_call: TRBJ2-7; cdr3_aa: CASSKRGDTSYEQYF; cdr3_nt: TGTGCCAGCAGTAAAAGAGGGGACACCTCCTACGAGCAGTACTTC
d_call: TRBD2; v_call: TRBV10-2; clone_size: .; j_call: TRBJ2-1; cdr3_aa: CASSGGYLSYNEQFF; cdr3_nt: TGCGCCAGCAGCGGGGGGTATCTTTCGTACAATGAGCAGTTCTTC
d_call: .; v_call: TRBV19; clone_size: .; j_call: TRBJ1-2; cdr3_aa: CASGGNYGYTF; cdr3_nt: TGTGCCAGTGGGGGGAACTATGGCTACACCTTC
d_call: .; v_call: TRBV4-2; clone_size: .; j_call: TRBJ1-5; cdr3_aa: CASSLDKNQPQHF; cdr3_nt: TGTGCCAGCAGCCTCGACAAAAATCAGCCCCAGCATTTT
d_call: TRBD1; v_call: TRBV7-2; clone_size: .; j_call: TRBJ1-2; cdr3_aa: CASSFSRDRIEGYTF; cdr3_nt: TGTGCCAGCAGCTTCAGCCGGGACAGGATAGAGGGCTACACCTTC
d_call: TRBD1; v_call: TRBV5-1; clone_size: .; j_call: TRBJ1-3; cdr3_aa: CASSTGQGLSGNTIYF; cdr3_nt: TGCGCCAGCAGCACGGGACAGGGACTCTCTGGAAACACCATATATTTT
d_call: .; v_call: TRBV9; clone_size: .; j_call: TRBJ1-1; cdr3_aa: CASNPGGRTEAFF; cdr3_nt: TGTGCCAGCAACCCGGGAGGCAGGACTGAAGCTTTCTTT
d_call: .; v_call: TRBV5-6; clone_size: .; j_call: TRBJ2-5; cdr3_aa: CASSLRQGGETQYF; cdr3_nt: TGTGCCAGCAGCTTGAGGCAGGGGGGAGAGACCCAGTACTTC
d_call: TRBD2; v_call: TRBV19; clone_size: .; j_call: TRBJ2-1; cdr3_aa: CASSLSGGSEQFF; cdr3_nt: TGTGCCAGTAGTCTGAGCGGGGGGTCTGAGCAGTTCTTC
d_call: .; v_call: TRBV3-1/TRBV3-2; clone_size: .; j_call: TRBJ2-1; cdr3_aa: CASSQARVAIYEQFF; cdr3_nt: TGTGCCAGCAGCCAAGCCAGGGTCGCAATCTATGAGCAGTTCTTC
d_call: .; v_call: TRBV19; clone_size: .; j_call: TRBJ1-4; cdr3_aa: CASKRGFQPATNEKLFF; cdr3_nt: TGTGCCAGTAAAAGGGGATTTCAGCCGGCAACTAATGAAAAACTGTTTTTT
d_call: .; v_call: TRBV6-2/TRBV6-3; clone_size: .; j_call: TRBJ2-1; cdr3_aa: CASSFGGAPYNEQFF; cdr3_nt: TGTGCCAGCAGTTTTGGCGGGGCCCCCTACAATGAGCAGTTCTTC
d_call: .; v_call: TRBV5-1; clone_size: .; j_call: TRBJ2-3; cdr3_aa: CASSFGTLGTDTQYF; cdr3_nt: TGCGCCAGCAGCTTCGGGACACTCGGCACAGATACGCAGTATTTT
d_call: .; v_call: TRBV19; clone_size: .; j_call: TRBJ1-1; cdr3_aa: CASSLGRRGMNTEAFF; cdr3_nt: TGTGCCAGTAGTCTCGGGAGGAGGGGGATGAACACTGAAGCTTTCTTT
d_call: TRBD1; v_call: TRBV3-1/TRBV3-2; clone_size: .; j_call: TRBJ1-4; cdr3_aa: CASSQVDRGEKLFF; cdr3_nt: TGTGCCAGCAGCCAGGTGGACAGGGGTGAAAAACTGTTTTTT
d_call: .; v_call: TRBV6-2/TRBV6-3; clone_size: .; j_call: TRBJ2-7; cdr3_aa: CASSYASQSIRVSYEQYF; cdr3_nt: TGTGCCAGCAGTTACGCGAGCCAAAGTATCAGGGTTAGCTACGAGCAGTACTTC
d_call: TRBD1; v_call: TRBV2; clone_size: once; j_call: TRBJ1-6; cdr3_aa: CASSLGQPNSPLHF; cdr3_nt: TGTGCCAGCAGCCTGGGACAGCCCAATTCACCCCTCCACTTT
d_call: .; v_call: TRBV20-1; clone_size: .; j_call: TRBJ2-7; cdr3_aa: CSASRGGATSYEQYF; cdr3_nt: TGCAGTGCTAGTAGAGGGGGGGCAACCTCCTACGAGCAGTACTTC
d_call: .; v_call: TRBV15; clone_size: .; j_call: TRBJ1-1; cdr3_aa: CATSRDPGKNTEAFF; cdr3_nt: TGTGCCACCAGCAGAGATCCAGGGAAGAACACTGAAGCTTTCTTT
d_call: .; v_call: TRBV4-3; clone_size: once; j_call: TRBJ1-4; cdr3_aa: CASSQDRVWVEKLFF; cdr3_nt: TGCGCCAGCAGCCAAGACAGGGTTTGGGTAGAAAAACTGTTTTTT
d_call: TRBD1; v_call: TRBV7-9; clone_size: few; j_call: TRBJ2-7; cdr3_aa: CASSLQGVYYEQYF; cdr3_nt: TGTGCCAGCAGCTTACAGGGGGTCTACTACGAGCAGTACTTC